This TCR beta chain was identified during a study of shared T cell receptors in the human thymus. The sample holds one count of this clone. Looked up from germline, CDR1 is SGHDT and CDR2 is YYEEEE. Germline trimming cut 3 bases from V and 2 bases from J; bases unmatched to any gene: 10. This CDR3 is 16 amino acids long. TCRdb's copy holds only in-frame clones and misses some; the assay was immunoSEQ multiplex PCR. In the table there are 500,000 to 750,000 clones, approximately 90% of which are singletons. These sequences were also reported in another study, on human thymus T cells. As reported in that work: Immunologically healthy infants in Finland undergoing congenital heart defect surgery were the donors. Resections obtained during corrective heart surgery supplied the thymus tissue. Thymic and blood repertoires seemed to show skewed V and J gene use.

The sequenced sample consisted of thymocytes. The chain links TRBV5-6 to TRBJ2-5, with 7 bases that match TRBD2. The source is a boy younger than two with a congenital heart defect. CDR3 bases: TGTGCCAGCAGCTCCCAGCGGGAAAGATTTCAAGAGACCCAGTACTTC. This translates into CASSSQRERFQETQYF.